The clone carrying this T cell receptor (beta chain) has a handful of counts. The germline gives CDR1 SGHAT, CDR2 FQNNGV. Trimming cost V 5 bases and J 2 bases, with 22 bases left between them. The CDR3 sequence is 19 residues long. The sample is drawn from a study of blood T cells in healthy people across ages. For the second PCR, which ran for roughly 6 to 12 cycles, a sample-barcoded 5' primer and a J-beta primer mix were used. TCRdb reanalysed the 5' RACE reads using MiXCR and keeps one entry per CDR3 protein. The table shows 1.5 million to 2 million distinct CDR3 sequences, with roughly 50% occurring only once.

The rearrangement uses TRBV11-2 and TRBJ2-6, with D possibly matching TRBD1 (6 bases). The receptor was isolated from a middle-aged woman in good health. Sample: blood. CDR3 bases: TGTGCCAGCAGCGGAGGAATGACAGGTCGGCTGCCTGGGGCCAACGTCCTGACTTTC. Its protein is CASSGGMTGRLPGANVLTF.